The 23 T cell receptor beta chains listed next were all sequenced from one sample in a study of T cell changes during pregnancy in multiple sclerosis. The method was immunoSEQ multiplex PCR; TCRdb's version includes in-frame clones alone and lacks a portion of them. The top ten hold 1.4% of the sample, which has tens of thousands of clones, roughly 92% seen once. The sample here was peripheral blood, taken in the second trimester of pregnancy. The origin of the receptors is a female donor with multiple sclerosis, enrolled in a pregnancy study.

This chain joins TRBV19 and TRBJ2-2, with 7 bases identical to TRBD2. CDR3 length: 15 amino acids. Germline V gives CDR1 LNHDA, CDR2 SQIVND (reference sequence). V lost 5 bases and J lost 4; bases outside the gene matches: 7. In nucleotides, the CDR3 is TGTGCCAGTAGTCCCGGACTAGTCGGCACCGGGGAGCTGTTTTTT. This gives the protein CASSPGLVGTGELFF.

The chain recombines TRBV14 with TRBJ2-7, with 7 bases that match TRBD1. The CDR3 is 17 amino acids. In germline, CDR1 is SGHDN, CDR2 FVKESK. V shed 1 base, J shed 2 bases, and the junction held 11 bases outside the gene matches. The CDR3 spells CASSQGIGQAGPYEQYF. The CDR3 DNA follows: TGTGCCAGCAGCCAAGGGATCGGACAGGCCGGACCCTACGAGCAGTACTTC.

The chain joins TRBV6-5 to TRBJ1-6, with a tentative D call TRBD1 (6 bases). Germline V CDR1 and CDR2: MNHEY, SVGAGI. Trimming cost V 5 bases and J 7 bases, with 15 bases left between them. The length of the CDR3 is 15 residues. Here the CDR3 reads CASSGPGRGNSPLHF. The CDR3 nucleotides are TGTGCCAGCAGTGGACCCGGCAGGGGCAATTCACCCCTCCACTTT.

The J gene is TRBJ1-6, the V gene TRBV30, with D possibly matching TRBD1 (6 bases). From germline, CDR1 is GTSNPN and CDR2 SVGIG (reference sequence). V lost 3 bases, J lost 7 bases, and 13 bases lay in between. The CDR3 is 14 residues long. The CDR3 sequence is CAWSRTDGNSPLHF. The CDR3 DNA follows: TGTGCCTGGAGCAGGACAGACGGCAATTCACCCCTCCACTTT.

This clone turned up a few times. The chain employs TRBV25-1 and TRBJ2-2, with a weak D call TRBD1 (6 bases). Trimming removed 6 bases from V and 5 bases from J, with 13 bases in between. The germline V gene encodes CDR1 MGHDK and CDR2 SYGVNS. The CDR3 loop spans 14 amino acids. DNA of the CDR3: TGTGCCAGCAGCGCTCCAGGGGAAACCGGGGAGCTGTTTTTT. Translation: CASSAPGETGELFF.

V gene TRBV6-5 combines with J gene TRBJ2-1, with D perhaps matching TRBD2 (6 bases). In germline, CDR1 is MNHEY, CDR2 SVGAGI. V was shortened by 4 bases and J by 7 bases, with 17 bases between the two germline ends. The CDR3 spans 15 residues. CDR3 DNA sequence: TGTGCCAGCAGTTTTTACCGGGACTTTAATAATGAGCAGTTCTTC. It translates to CASSFYRDFNNEQFF.

The chain carries TRBV9 and TRBJ2-7; 9 nucleotides line up with TRBD1. CDR3 length: 15 amino acids. Germline V gene data show CDR1 as SGDLS and CDR2 as YYNGEE. V trimming: 1 base; J trimming: 1 base; junction bases outside the gene matches: 3. In nucleotides, the CDR3 is TGTGCCAGCAGCGTAACAGGGGGCAATTCCTACGAGCAGTACTTC. Encoded protein: CASSVTGGNSYEQYF. The full variable domain, in which reference TRBV9 and TRBJ2-7 provide the parts outside the CDR3, is DSGVTQTPKHLITATGQRVTLRCSPRSGDLSVYWYQQSLDQGLQFLIQYYNGEERAKGNILERFSAQQFPDLHSELNLSSLELGDSALYFCASSVTGGNSYEQYFGPGTRLTVT.

The genes are TRBV7-9 and TRBJ1-6; no clear D. Trimming removed 3 bases at V and 8 bases at J, with 5 bases between. The CDR3 is 12 amino acids. CDR1 is SEHNR and CDR2 is FQNEAQ in the germline V gene (reference sequence). CDR3 nucleotide sequence: TGTGCCAGCAGCTTTTCAGATTCACCCCTCCACTTT. This encodes CASSFSDSPLHF.

The chain carries TRBV7-9 and TRBJ1-3; D call uncertain. CDR1 is SEHNR and CDR2 is FQNEAQ in the germline V gene (reference sequence). This CDR3 has 12 residues. Trimming pared 1 base from V and 6 bases from J, leaving 4 bases between. CDR3 in DNA: TGTGCCAGCAGCTTAGATATAAACACCATATATTTT. Translated: CASSLDINTIYF.

This clone was detected once. The V gene is TRBV11-2, the J gene TRBJ2-2; 8 bases line up with TRBD1. The V gene end was trimmed by 4 bases and the J gene end by 4 bases; junction bases not matched to a gene: 5. This CDR3 is built from 15 residues. CDR1 is SGHAT and CDR2 is FQNNGV in the germline V gene. CDR3 in DNA: TGTGCCAGCAGCTCTCAGGGGGCGGGCACCGGGGAGCTGTTTTTT. As protein: CASSSQGAGTGELFF.

The V gene is TRBV7-8, the J gene TRBJ2-7; the match to TRBD2 covers 7 bases. Per the germline V gene, CDR1 is SGHVS and CDR2 is FQNEAQ. The CDR3 extends over 15 amino acids. Trimming removed 3 bases from V and 1 base from J; junction bases left unmatched: 6. CDR3 amino acids: CASSLSSGSSYEQYF. CDR3 in DNA: TGTGCCAGCAGCTTGAGTAGCGGGTCATCCTACGAGCAGTACTTC.

This rearrangement joins TRBV9 to TRBJ1-1; possibly TRBD1 for D (5 bases). CDR1 is SGDLS and CDR2 is YYNGEE in the germline V gene. Trimming shortened V by 0 bases and J by 5 bases, and 14 bases separated the two germline ends. This CDR3 spans 15 amino acids. CDR3 region: CASSVGGGRGTEAFF. In DNA, the CDR3 is TGTGCCAGCAGCGTAGGGGGGGGACGGGGAACTGAAGCTTTCTTT.

This rearrangement joins TRBV6-1 to TRBJ1-2; 10 nucleotides match TRBD1. Germline V lookup: CDR1 MNHNS, CDR2 SASEGT. The CDR3 spans 13 residues. V gave up 6 bases and J gave up 5 bases; unmatched junction bases: 3. The CDR3 spells CASRPGQGYGYTF. CDR3 DNA sequence: TGTGCCAGCAGGCCGGGACAGGGGTATGGCTACACCTTC.

The rearrangement links TRBV7-8 to TRBJ2-1, with a tentative D call TRBD2 (7 bases). V was shortened by 1 base and J by 2 bases, with 12 bases between the two germline ends. The germline gives CDR1 SGHVS, CDR2 FQNEAQ. The CDR3 contains 16 residues. The CDR3 DNA reads as TGTGCCAGCAGCTTAGTTGGGGGGGCAACCTACAATGAGCAGTTCTTC. Translating it yields CASSLVGGATYNEQFF.

The J gene is TRBJ2-5, the V gene TRBV9; D is perhaps TRBD2 (6 bases). V lost 4 bases and J 2 bases, leaving 12 bases between the germline ends. Germline CDR1 SGDLS, CDR2 YYNGEE. There are 14 residues in the CDR3. The CDR3 sequence is CASSPGTLQETQYF. The CDR3, as DNA: TGTGCCAGCAGCCCCGGGACTCTTCAAGAGACCCAGTACTTC. Full variable domain (remainder filled in from reference TRBV9 and TRBJ2-5): DSGVTQTPKHLITATGQRVTLRCSPRSGDLSVYWYQQSLDQGLQFLIQYYNGEERAKGNILERFSAQQFPDLHSELNLSSLELGDSALYFCASSPGTLQETQYFGPGTRLLVL.

The rearrangement joins TRBV19 to TRBJ2-2; 9 positions match TRBD1. The ends lost 6 bases at V and 8 bases at J; junction bases unmatched: 10. The CDR3 length is 15 residues. The germline gives CDR1 LNHDA, CDR2 SQIVND (reference sequence). CDR3 region: CASSRRDREIGELFF. CDR3 DNA: TGTGCCAGTAGCCGTCGGGACAGGGAGATTGGGGAGCTGTTTTTT.

This clone was seen just once. The chain has TRBV19 and TRBJ1-1, with TRBD1 matching over 8 bases. Trimming took 8 bases from V and 4 from J; bases not matched to a gene: 6. The CDR3 totals 13 residues. Germline values: CDR1 LNHDA, CDR2 SQIVND (reference sequence). The CDR3 reads CASLRGLGTEAFF. The CDR3 region has the DNA TGTGCCAGTCTCAGGGGGCTTGGCACTGAAGCTTTCTTT.

The chain is built from TRBV6-1 and TRBJ1-1; a weak D match, TRBD1 (5 bases). The germline CDR1 and CDR2 sequences are MNHNS and SASEGT. V was clipped by 2 bases and J by 4 bases, with 14 bases between them. CDR3 length equals 15 residues. In DNA form, the CDR3 reads TGTGCCAGCAGTGAACAGGGCTTTTCCGGCACTGAAGCTTTCTTT. This translates into CASSEQGFSGTEAFF.

The J gene is TRBJ2-2, the V gene TRBV19, with 9 bases matching TRBD1. The CDR3 contains 15 residues. Trimming took 5 bases from V and 1 from J; bases not matched to a gene: 2. CDR1 is LNHDA, CDR2 SQIVND, per germline (reference sequence). Here the CDR3 reads CASSATGGNTGELFF. The CDR3 DNA is TGTGCCAGTAGTGCGACAGGGGGGAACACCGGGGAGCTGTTTTTT.

This chain links TRBV6-1 with TRBJ1-1; TRBD1 matches at 7 bases. CDR1 is MNHNS, CDR2 SASEGT, per germline. Trimming removed 8 bases from V and 4 bases from J; junction bases left unmatched: 10. The CDR3 has 14 residues. CDR3 in DNA: TGTGCCAGCGCCCGACAGGGCTCGGGCACTGAAGCTTTCTTT. Protein product: CASARQGSGTEAFF.

The chain recombines TRBV2 with TRBJ1-4; tentatively, D is TRBD1 (5 bases). The CDR3 loop spans 11 amino acids. Germline V lookup: CDR1 SNHLY, CDR2 FYNNEI. V lost 6 bases to trimming and J lost 7 bases, with 6 bases between them. The CDR3 sequence: CASRTAEKLFF. In DNA form, the CDR3 reads TGTGCCAGCAGGACAGCTGAAAAACTGTTTTTT.

The count of this clone is one. CDR3 sequence (DNA): TGTGCCAGCAGCTTGACAGGCCCGGCGATAATCTACGAGCAGTACTTC. Its translation: CASSLTGPAIIYEQYF. The chain uses TRBV5-6 and TRBJ2-7; TRBD1 might be the D (5 bases). Germline loops: CDR1 SGHDT, CDR2 YYEEEE. The ends were cut back, 1 base at V and 3 bases at J, with 17 bases in the middle. The length of the CDR3 is 16 residues.

The chain employs TRBV29-1 and TRBJ1-1; TRBD1 is a possible D gene (5 bases). Germline V gene data show CDR1 as SQVTM and CDR2 as ANQGSEA. V dropped 2 bases and J dropped 1 base, with 11 bases sitting between them. The CDR3 length is 14 residues. This chain's CDR3 is CSVENRFGNTEAFF. The CDR3 nucleotides are TGCAGCGTTGAAAACAGGTTCGGGAACACTGAAGCTTTCTTT.